This entry lists 6 T cell receptor beta chains sequenced from one sample in a study of blood T cell repertoires in COVID-19. TCRdb's table, derived via immunoSEQ multiplex PCR, lists solely in-frame clones and lacks some. The sample contains around 250,000 clones, around 90% of which appear only once. The sequencing input was peripheral blood. The receptors originated from a woman in her sixties with COVID-19, enrolled during active disease.

J is TRBJ1-3 and V is TRBV5-5, with TRBD1 as a possible D gene (6 bases). The CDR3 extends over 17 amino acids. Between the trimmed V and J ends, which lost 0 bases and 0 bases, there was a span of 13 bases. CDR1 is SGHKS and CDR2 is YYEKEE in the germline V gene (reference sequence). CDR3 in amino acids: CASSLGGGPHSGNTIYF. The DNA of the CDR3 is TGTGCCAGCAGCTTGGGGGGGGGCCCCCACTCTGGAAACACCATATATTTT.

With regard to this clone: The junction does not match germline at one end; this may be a read error. The chain joins TRBV7-7 to TRBJ2-5; TRBD2 agrees at 11 bases. The germline CDR1 and CDR2 sequences are SSHAT and FNYEAQ (reference sequence). CDR3 length: 15 amino acids. The CDR3 loop is CASSLLAGDQETQYF. The CDR3 DNA sequence: TGTGCTAGCAGCCTACTAGCGGGGGACCAAGAGACCCAGTACTTC. Together with reference TRBV7-7 and TRBJ2-5, the CDR3 gives the full variable domain: GAGVSQSPRYKVTKRGQDVTLRCDPISSHATLYWYQQALGQGPEFLTYFNYEAQPDKSGLPSDRFSAERPEGSISTLTIQRTEQRDSAMYRCASSLLAGDQETQYFGPGTRLLVL.

This chain uses TRBV5-6 with TRBJ1-2; D is unclear. V lost 3 bases, J lost 8 bases, and 11 bases lay in between. Germline-derived CDR1 and CDR2 are SGHDT and YYEEEE. The CDR3 is 12 residues long. The CDR3 coding sequence is TGTGCCAGCAGCTCCCTAGTTGCCGGCTACACCTTC. Translating gives CASSSLVAGYTF.

The chain employs TRBV27 and TRBJ1-6, with 7 bases aligning to TRBD1. CDR1 and CDR2 from the germline V gene are MNHEY and SMNVEV (reference sequence). There are 12 residues in the CDR3. The trim removed 5 bases at V and 12 bases at J, leaving 4 bases unmatched. DNA of the CDR3: TGTGCCAGCAGTGAATACAGGGGACCCCTCCACTTT. This codes for CASSEYRGPLHF.

CDR3 in DNA: TGTGCCAGCAGCCAAGTTCGCGGGGTCTATGGCTACACCTTC. Amino acid sequence: CASSQVRGVYGYTF. The chain employs TRBV4-2 and TRBJ1-2, with D hard to call. The germline CDR1 and CDR2 sequences are LGHNA and YNFKEQ. V was trimmed by 1 base and J by 4 bases, leaving 10 bases between them. The CDR3 is made up of 14 amino acids.

The J gene is TRBJ2-5, the V gene TRBV23-1, with a possible D match to TRBD1 (6 bases). TRBV23-1 is annotated as an ORF whose role is uncertain. This CDR3 is built from 13 residues. V was clipped by 0 bases and J by 5 bases, with 7 bases between them. CDR3 nucleotide sequence: TGCGCCAGCAGTCAATCCGACAGGGAGACCCAGTACTTC. Amino acid sequence: CASSQSDRETQYF.